The clone carrying this TCR beta chain was detected a few times. The antigen is unknown. The sample is drawn from a study of beta chain features in type 1 diabetes. Regarding the study as a whole: There was a moderate but significant shortening of TCRB CDR3s in all four CD4+ subsets of Type 1 diabetes patients. For patients, the naive, central memory and Treg TCRB repertoires appeared more alike than for healthy donors.

Since all of the isolated RNA was reverse transcribed, expressed TCRB transcripts were what got sequenced. Clones were sequenced by immunoSEQ multiplex PCR, and TCRdb holds only the in-frame ones, with some missing. The table shows a few hundred thousand clones, with roughly 13% occurring only once. In total, each donor contributed a single heparinised blood draw that averaged roughly 100 mL. Purities over 95% were achieved in all sorted populations. V was shortened by 3 bases and J by 4 bases, with 7 bases between the two germline ends. The germline V gene encodes CDR1 KGHSH and CDR2 LQKENI. The CDR3 runs to 13 residues.

This sequence originates from a man aged 30 to 39 with type 1 diabetes. This chain joins TRBV18 and TRBJ1-5; D is unclear. Material for sequencing was naive CD4+ T cells from blood. DNA of the CDR3: TGTGCCAGCTCACCTAGCACAAATCAGCCCCAGCATTTT. Amino acids: CASSPSTNQPQHF.